At least ten counts were recorded for the clone carrying this T cell receptor (beta chain). Its antigen is currently unknown. This sample is part of a study of regulatory T cells in long-lasting Graves disease. Notes on the study in general: New patients shared 950 to 1,000 public clonotypes, fewer than the 2,500 to 3,500 shared by persistent patients. Accuracy was perhaps lowered by the small sample size.

As for time point: newly diagnosed GD, antithyroid drugs for less than 3 months. The TCR library used RNA extracted from PBMCs. For TCR beta, libraries came from iRepertoire HTBI primers and Arm-PCR of CDR3 regions. TCRdb re-analysed the multiplex PCR reads in MiXCR, keeping a single row per CDR3 protein. The sample yields about 470,000 distinct CDR3 sequences, under 20% seen once. The same sample was also used in a study of T cells in Graves' hyperthyroidism and ophthalmopathy. That source reports: Stable hyperthyroidism was separated from ophthalmopathy by a model based on 13 V-J features.

The material was peripheral blood mononuclear cells (PBMCs), obtained at new diagnosis, from a patient treated with antithyroid drugs. The source of this sequence is a man in his forties with Graves disease.

The CDR3: CAATGVSYEQYF. The CDR3 DNA follows: TGTGCCGCAACAGGGGTCTCCTACGAGCAGTACTTC. This sequence joins TRBV10-3 and TRBJ2-7; 7 bases agree with TRBD1. The V and J ends lost 11 bases and 0 bases, in that order; junction bases with no gene match: 4. Germline CDR1 is ENHRY and CDR2 is SYGVKD. The CDR3 sequence is 12 residues long.